The clone carrying this TCR beta chain has a count of ten or more. Its target is unknown. Per the germline V gene, CDR1 is SNHLY and CDR2 is FYNNEI. After removal of 8 bases from V and 6 bases from J, the junction contained 10 bases not matched to a gene. The CDR3 covers 15 residues. In the sort, naive CD8 T cells were defined as CD8+CD4-CCR7+CD45RA+. TCRdb re-analysed the PCR reads in MiXCR, keeping a single row per CDR3 protein. The table has some 41,000 distinct CDR3 sequences, about 18% seen once. This entry belongs to a study of molecular identifiers for immune sequencing clone quantification. Study-level findings and limits: Identical TCR molecules sharing a barcode could underestimate highly expanded clone sizes.

The sequencing sample was made of naive CD8+ T cells from blood, with Jurkat cell RNA spiked in. Subset given: FACS-sorted CD8+CD4-CCR7+CD45RA+ naive T cells. This clonotype was sampled from a human donor in good health. Some libraries in this study had Jurkat cell RNA spiked in. The genes are TRBV2 and TRBJ1-5, with TRBD1 matching 10 bases. The chain's CDR3 is CASATGTGDGQPQHF. As DNA, the CDR3 is TGTGCCAGCGCCACCGGGACAGGGGATGGTCAGCCCCAGCATTTT.